The sequence of this TCR beta chain was determined in a study of post-analysis software for immune sequencing data. Whole-study results and caveats: With F measure, samples from one preparation batch clustered together strongly. In multiple sclerosis, normalized Chao1 diversity was significantly below that of controls. Five or six TRBV segments were more frequent in patients than controls; TRBV5-6, TRBV5-1 and TRBV20-1 belonged to this group.

Libraries were made from TCR beta cDNA, and they carried unique molecular identifiers. About 460,000 cDNA molecules were obtained from about 0.98 to 11 million T cells. MiXCR, applied by TCRdb to the PCR reads, yields one record per CDR3 protein. The sample has hundreds of thousands of distinct CDR3 sequences; 55% to 60% are singletons. Concerning this clonotype itself: The antigen is unknown.

The CDR3 loop spans 14 amino acids. The V gene lost 0 bases and the J gene lost 6 bases, with 11 bases spanning the gap. Germline V gene sequence: CDR1 SGHRS, CDR2 YFSETQ. The sample was blood. This TCR was recovered from a girl aged 2-9 years with multiple sclerosis. The rearrangement joins TRBV5-1 to TRBJ2-3; D unclear. The CDR3 sequence is CASSLALVKDTQYF. The DNA of the CDR3 is TGCGCCAGCAGCTTGGCGCTGGTCAAGGATACGCAGTATTTT.